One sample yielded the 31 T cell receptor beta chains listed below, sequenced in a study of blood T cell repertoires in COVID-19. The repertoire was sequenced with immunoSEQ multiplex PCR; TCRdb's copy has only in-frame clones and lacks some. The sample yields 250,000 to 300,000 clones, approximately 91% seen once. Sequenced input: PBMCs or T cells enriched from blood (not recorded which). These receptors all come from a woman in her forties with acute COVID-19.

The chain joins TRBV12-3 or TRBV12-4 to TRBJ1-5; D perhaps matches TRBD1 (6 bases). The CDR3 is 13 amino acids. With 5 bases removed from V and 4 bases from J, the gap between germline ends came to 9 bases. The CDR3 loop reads CASSRDTNQPQHF. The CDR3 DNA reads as TGTGCCAGCAGTCGGGACACTAATCAGCCCCAGCATTTT.

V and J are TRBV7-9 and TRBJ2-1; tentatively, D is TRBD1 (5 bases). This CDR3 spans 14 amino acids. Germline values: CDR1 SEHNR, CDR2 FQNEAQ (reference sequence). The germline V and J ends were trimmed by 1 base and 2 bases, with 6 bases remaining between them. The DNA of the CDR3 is TGTGCCAGCAGCTTAGAGACAGCCTACAATGAGCAGTTCTTC. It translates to CASSLETAYNEQFF.

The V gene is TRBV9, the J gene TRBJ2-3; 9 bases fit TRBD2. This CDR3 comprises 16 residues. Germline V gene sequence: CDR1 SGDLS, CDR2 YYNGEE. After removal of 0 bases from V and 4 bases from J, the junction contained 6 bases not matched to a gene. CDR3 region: CASSVAAGGPSDTQYF. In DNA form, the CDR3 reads TGTGCCAGCAGCGTAGCTGCGGGAGGGCCCTCAGATACGCAGTATTTT.

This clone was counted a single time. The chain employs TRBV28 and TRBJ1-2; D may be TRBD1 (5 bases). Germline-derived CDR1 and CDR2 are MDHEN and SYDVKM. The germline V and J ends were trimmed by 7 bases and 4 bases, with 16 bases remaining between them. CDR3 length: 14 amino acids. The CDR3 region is CASTERAGTYGYTF. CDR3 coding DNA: TGTGCCAGCACTGAGCGGGCAGGGACCTATGGCTACACCTTC.

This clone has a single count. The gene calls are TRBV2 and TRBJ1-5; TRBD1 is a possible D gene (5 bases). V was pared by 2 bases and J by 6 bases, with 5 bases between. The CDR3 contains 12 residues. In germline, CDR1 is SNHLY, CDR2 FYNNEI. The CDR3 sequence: CASSERGQPQHF. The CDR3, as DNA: TGTGCCAGCAGTGAAAGGGGTCAGCCCCAGCATTTT.

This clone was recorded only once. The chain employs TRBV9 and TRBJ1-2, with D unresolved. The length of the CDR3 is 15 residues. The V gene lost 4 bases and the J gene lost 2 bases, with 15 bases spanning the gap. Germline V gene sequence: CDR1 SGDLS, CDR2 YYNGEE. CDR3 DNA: TGTGCCAGCAGCCCCGGCCAAGGGAGGAACTATGGCTACACCTTC. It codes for CASSPGQGRNYGYTF.

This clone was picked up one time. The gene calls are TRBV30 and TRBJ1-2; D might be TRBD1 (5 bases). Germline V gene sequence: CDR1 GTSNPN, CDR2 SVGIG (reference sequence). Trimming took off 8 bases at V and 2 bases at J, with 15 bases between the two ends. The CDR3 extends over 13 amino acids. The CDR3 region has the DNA TGTGCCGCCAGGGCCCTAGGGAACTATGGCTACACCTTC. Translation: CAARALGNYGYTF.

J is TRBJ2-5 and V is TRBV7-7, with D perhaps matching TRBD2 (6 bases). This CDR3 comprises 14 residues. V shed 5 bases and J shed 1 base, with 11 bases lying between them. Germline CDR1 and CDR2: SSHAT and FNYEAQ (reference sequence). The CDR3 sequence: CASSLDYIQETQYF. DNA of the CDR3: TGTGCCAGCAGCCTGGACTATATCCAAGAGACCCAGTACTTC.

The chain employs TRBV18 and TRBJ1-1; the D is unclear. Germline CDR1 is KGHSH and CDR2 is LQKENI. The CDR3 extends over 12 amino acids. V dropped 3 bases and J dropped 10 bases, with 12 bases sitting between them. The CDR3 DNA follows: TGTGCCAGCTCACCGAGCGCCATGGGAGCTTTCTTT. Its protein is CASSPSAMGAFF.

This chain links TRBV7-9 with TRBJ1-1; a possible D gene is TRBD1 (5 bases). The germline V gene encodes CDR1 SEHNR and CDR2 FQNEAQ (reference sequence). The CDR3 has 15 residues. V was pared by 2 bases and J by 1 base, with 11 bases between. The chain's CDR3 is CASSLILGGNTEAFF. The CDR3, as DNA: TGTGCCAGCAGCTTAATATTGGGGGGGAACACTGAAGCTTTCTTT. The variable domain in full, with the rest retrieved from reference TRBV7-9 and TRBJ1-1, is DTGVSQNPRHKITKRGQNVTFRCDPISEHNRLYWYRQTLGQGPEFLTYFQNEAQLEKSRLLSDRFSAERPKGSFSTLEIQRTEQGDSAMYLCASSLILGGNTEAFFGQGTRLTVV.

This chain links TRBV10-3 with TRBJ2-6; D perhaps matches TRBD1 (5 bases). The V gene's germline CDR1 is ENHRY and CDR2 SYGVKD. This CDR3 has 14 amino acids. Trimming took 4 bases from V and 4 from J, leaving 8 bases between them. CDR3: CAISAGSGANVLTF. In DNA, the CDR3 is TGTGCCATCAGTGCAGGGTCAGGGGCCAACGTCCTGACTTTC.

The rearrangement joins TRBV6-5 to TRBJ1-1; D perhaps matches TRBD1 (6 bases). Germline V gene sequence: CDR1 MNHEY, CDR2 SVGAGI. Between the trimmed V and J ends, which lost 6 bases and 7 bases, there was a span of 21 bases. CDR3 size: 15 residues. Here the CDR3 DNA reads TGTGCCAGCAGCCGCCAGAGAGGACAGATGGGTGAAGCTTTCTTT. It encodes CASSRQRGQMGEAFF.

The CDR3: CATSRNIAGGFNEQFF. The CDR3 DNA reads as TGTGCCACCAGCAGAAACATAGCGGGAGGGTTCAATGAGCAGTTCTTC. The V gene is TRBV15, the J gene TRBJ2-1, with 11 bases lining up with TRBD2. Germline loops: CDR1 LNHNV, CDR2 YYDKDF (reference sequence). This CDR3 is 16 amino acids long. Trimming cost V 2 bases and J 6 bases; bases outside gene matches: 6.

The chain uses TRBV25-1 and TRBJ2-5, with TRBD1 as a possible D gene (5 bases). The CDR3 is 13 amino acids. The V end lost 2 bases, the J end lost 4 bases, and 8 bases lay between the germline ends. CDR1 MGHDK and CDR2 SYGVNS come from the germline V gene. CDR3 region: CASSERQLETQYF. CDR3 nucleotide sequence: TGTGCCAGCAGTGAAAGACAGTTAGAGACCCAGTACTTC. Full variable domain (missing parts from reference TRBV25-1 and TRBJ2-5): EADIYQTPRYLVIGTGKKITLECSQTMGHDKMYWYQQDPGMELHLIHYSYGVNSTEKGDLSSESTVSRIRTEHFPLTLESARPSHTSQYLCASSERQLETQYFGPGTRLLVL.

CDR3 in amino acids: CASSLGQYGYTF. The CDR3 coding sequence is TGTGCCAGCAGCCTAGGACAATATGGCTACACCTTC. The genes are TRBV7-9 and TRBJ1-2, with D perhaps matching TRBD1 (5 bases). The V end was cut by 5 bases, the J end by 5 bases, with 9 bases between. Germline CDR1 SEHNR, CDR2 FQNEAQ (reference sequence). This CDR3 is built from 12 residues.

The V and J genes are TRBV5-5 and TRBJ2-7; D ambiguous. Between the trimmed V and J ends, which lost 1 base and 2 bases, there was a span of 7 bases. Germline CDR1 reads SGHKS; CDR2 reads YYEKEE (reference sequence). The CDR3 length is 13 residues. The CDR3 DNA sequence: TGTGCCAGCAGCTTGTGGGCCACCTACGAGCAGTACTTC. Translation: CASSLWATYEQYF.

CDR3 protein: CASSLWTATTNEKLFF. The CDR3 nucleotides are TGTGCCAGCAGTTTATGGACAGCGACAACTAATGAAAAACTGTTTTTT. V and J are TRBV28 and TRBJ1-4; TRBD1 might be the D (5 bases). The germline CDR1 and CDR2 sequences are MDHEN and SYDVKM. With 0 bases removed from V and 0 bases from J, the gap between germline ends came to 8 bases. This CDR3 is built from 16 residues.

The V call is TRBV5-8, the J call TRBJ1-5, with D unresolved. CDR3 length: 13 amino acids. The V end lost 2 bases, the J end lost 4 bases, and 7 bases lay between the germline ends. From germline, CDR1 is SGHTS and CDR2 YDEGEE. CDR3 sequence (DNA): TGTGCCAGCAGCTTCGGTACTAATCAGCCCCAGCATTTT. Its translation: CASSFGTNQPQHF.

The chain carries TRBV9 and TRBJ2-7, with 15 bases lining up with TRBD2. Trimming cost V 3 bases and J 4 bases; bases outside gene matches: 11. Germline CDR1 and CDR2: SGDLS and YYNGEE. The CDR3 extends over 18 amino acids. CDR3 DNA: TGTGCCAGCAGCGCTGAGACCGGGACTAGCGGGAGGAGGTACGAGCAGTACTTC. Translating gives CASSAETGTSGRRYEQYF.

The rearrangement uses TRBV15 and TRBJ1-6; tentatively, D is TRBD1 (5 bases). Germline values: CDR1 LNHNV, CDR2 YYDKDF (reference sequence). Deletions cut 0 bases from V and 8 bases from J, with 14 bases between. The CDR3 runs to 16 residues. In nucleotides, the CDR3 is TGTGCCACCAGCAGAGATCTCTCAGGGTTCGATTCACCCCTCCACTTT. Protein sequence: CATSRDLSGFDSPLHF. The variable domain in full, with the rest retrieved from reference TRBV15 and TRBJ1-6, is DAMVIQNPRYQVTQFGKPVTLSCSQTLNHNVMYWYQQKSSQAPKLLFHYYDKDFNNEADTPDNFQSRRPNTSFCFLDIRSPGLGDTAMYLCATSRDLSGFDSPLHFGNGTRLTVT.

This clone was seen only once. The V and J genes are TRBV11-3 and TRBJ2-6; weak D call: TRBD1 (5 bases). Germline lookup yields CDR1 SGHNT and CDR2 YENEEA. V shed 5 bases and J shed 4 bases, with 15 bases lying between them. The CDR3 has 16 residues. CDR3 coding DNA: TGTGCCAGCAGCACCCGACAGTCTTTGGGGGCCAACGTCCTGACTTTC. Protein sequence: CASSTRQSLGANVLTF.

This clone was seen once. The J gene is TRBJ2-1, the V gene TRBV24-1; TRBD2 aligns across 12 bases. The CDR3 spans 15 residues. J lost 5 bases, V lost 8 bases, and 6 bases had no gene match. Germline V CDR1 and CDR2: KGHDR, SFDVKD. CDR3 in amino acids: CATTRTSGNDNEQFF. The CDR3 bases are TGTGCCACCACGAGGACTAGCGGGAACGACAATGAGCAGTTCTTC.

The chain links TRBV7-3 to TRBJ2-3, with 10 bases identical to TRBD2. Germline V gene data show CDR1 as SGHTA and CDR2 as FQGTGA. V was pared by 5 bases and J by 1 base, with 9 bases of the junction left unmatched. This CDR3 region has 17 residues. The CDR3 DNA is TGTGCCAGCAGCCCGTTAGCGGGGGGCCCTCGCACAGATACGCAGTATTTT. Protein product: CASSPLAGGPRTDTQYF.

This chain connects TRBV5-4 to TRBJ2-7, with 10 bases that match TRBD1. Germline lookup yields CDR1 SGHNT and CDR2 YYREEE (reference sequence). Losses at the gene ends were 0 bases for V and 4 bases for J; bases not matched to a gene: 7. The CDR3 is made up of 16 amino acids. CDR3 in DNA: TGTGCCAGCAGCTTGGGGGCGGGACAGGGGTCATACGAGCAGTACTTC. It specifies CASSLGAGQGSYEQYF.

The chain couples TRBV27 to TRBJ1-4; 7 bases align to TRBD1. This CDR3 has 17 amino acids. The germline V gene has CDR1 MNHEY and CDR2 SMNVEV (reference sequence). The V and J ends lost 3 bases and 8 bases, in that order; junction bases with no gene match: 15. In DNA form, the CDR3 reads TGTGCCAGCAGTTTCTTACCCCTACAGGGGCTGGGGGAAAAACTGTTTTTT. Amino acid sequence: CASSFLPLQGLGEKLFF.

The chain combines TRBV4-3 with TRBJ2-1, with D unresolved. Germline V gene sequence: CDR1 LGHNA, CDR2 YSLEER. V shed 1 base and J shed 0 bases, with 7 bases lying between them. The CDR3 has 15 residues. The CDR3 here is CASSQGRGSYNEQFF. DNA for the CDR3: TGCGCCAGCAGCCAAGGGCGCGGCTCCTACAATGAGCAGTTCTTC.

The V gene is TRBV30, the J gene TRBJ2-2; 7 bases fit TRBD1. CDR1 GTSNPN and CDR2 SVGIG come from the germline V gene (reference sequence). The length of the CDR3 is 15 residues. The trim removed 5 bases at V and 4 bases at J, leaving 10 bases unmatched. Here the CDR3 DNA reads TGTGCCTGGGGGGGACAGAGGGGAGTCACCGGGGAGCTGTTTTTT. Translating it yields CAWGGQRGVTGELFF.

In DNA, the CDR3 is TGTGCCAGCAGCTTGGGCGGGAGAGTGGATACGCAGTATTTT. Its translation: CASSLGGRVDTQYF. This chain joins TRBV7-9 and TRBJ2-3; 7 positions match TRBD2. Germline values: CDR1 SEHNR, CDR2 FQNEAQ (reference sequence). V lost 3 bases to trimming and J lost 6 bases; unmatched junction nucleotides: 6. The CDR3 contains 14 residues.

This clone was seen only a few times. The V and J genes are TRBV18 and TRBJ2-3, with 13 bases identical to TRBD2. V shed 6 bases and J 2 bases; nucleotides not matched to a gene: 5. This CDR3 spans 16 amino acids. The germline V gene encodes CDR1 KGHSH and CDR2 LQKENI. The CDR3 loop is CASSRTSGGYTDTQYF. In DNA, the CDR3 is TGTGCCAGCTCCCGGACTAGCGGGGGATACACAGATACGCAGTATTTT.

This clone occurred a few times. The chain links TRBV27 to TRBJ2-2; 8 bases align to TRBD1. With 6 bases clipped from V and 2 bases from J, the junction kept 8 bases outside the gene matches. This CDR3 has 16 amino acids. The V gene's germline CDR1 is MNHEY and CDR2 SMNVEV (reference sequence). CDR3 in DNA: TGTGCCAGCAGCTCACGTTCAGGGGGCAACACCGGGGAGCTGTTTTTT. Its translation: CASSSRSGGNTGELFF.

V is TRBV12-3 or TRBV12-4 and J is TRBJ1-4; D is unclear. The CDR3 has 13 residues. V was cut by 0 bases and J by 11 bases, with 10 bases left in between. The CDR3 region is CASSLAGARKLFF. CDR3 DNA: TGTGCCAGCAGTTTAGCGGGAGCGAGGAAACTGTTTTTT.